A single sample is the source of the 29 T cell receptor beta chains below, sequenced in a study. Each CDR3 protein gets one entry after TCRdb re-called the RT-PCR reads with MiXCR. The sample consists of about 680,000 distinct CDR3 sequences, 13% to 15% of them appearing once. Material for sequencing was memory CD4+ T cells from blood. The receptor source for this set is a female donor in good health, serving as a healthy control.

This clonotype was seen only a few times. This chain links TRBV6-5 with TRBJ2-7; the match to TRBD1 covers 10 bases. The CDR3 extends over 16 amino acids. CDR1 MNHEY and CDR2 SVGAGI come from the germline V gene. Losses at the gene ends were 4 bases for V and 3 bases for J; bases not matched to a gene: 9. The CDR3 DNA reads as TGTGCCAGCAGTTCCAACCCGGGACAGGGGCTCTACGAGCAGTACTTC. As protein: CASSSNPGQGLYEQYF.

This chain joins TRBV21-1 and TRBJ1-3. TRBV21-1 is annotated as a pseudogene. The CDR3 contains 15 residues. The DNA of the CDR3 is TGTGCCAGCAGCAAACCTCAGGGTTCTGGAAACACCATATATTTT. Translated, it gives CASSKPQGSGNTIYF.

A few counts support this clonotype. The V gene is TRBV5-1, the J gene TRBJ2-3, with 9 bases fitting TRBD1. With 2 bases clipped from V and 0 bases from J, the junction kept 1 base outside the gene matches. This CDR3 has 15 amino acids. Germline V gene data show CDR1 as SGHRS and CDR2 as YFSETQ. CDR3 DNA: TGCGCCAGCAGCTTTGGACAGGGGAGCACAGATACGCAGTATTTT. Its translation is CASSFGQGSTDTQYF.

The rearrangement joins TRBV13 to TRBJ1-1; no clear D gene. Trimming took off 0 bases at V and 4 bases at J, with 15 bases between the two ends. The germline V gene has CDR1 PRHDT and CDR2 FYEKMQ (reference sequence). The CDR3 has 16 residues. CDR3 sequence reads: CASSLGRATMGTEAFF. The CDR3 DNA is TGTGCCAGCAGCTTAGGTAGGGCCACGATGGGCACTGAAGCTTTCTTT.

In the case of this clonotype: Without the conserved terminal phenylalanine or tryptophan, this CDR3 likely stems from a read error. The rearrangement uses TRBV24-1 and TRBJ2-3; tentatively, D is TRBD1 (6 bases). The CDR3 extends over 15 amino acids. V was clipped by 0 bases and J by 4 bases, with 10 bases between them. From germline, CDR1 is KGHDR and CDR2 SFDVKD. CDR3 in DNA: TGTGCCACCAGTGATTTGCAAAAGGGGGCAGATACGCAGTATATT. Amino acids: CATSDLQKGADTQYI.

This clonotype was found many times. The CDR3 loop is CAISAGSPYNEQFF. In DNA form, the CDR3 reads TGTGCCATCAGTGCAGGGAGTCCCTACAATGAGCAGTTCTTC. The J gene is TRBJ2-1, the V gene TRBV10-3, with D possibly called TRBD1 or TRBD2 (5 bases each). There are 14 residues in the CDR3. The germline V gene has CDR1 ENHRY and CDR2 SYGVKD. The V gene lost 4 bases and the J gene lost 2 bases, with 9 bases spanning the gap.

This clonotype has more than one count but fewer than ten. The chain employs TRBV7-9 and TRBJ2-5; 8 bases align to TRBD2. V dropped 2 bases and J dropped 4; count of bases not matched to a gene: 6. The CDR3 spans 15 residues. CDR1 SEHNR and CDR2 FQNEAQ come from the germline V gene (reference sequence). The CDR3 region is CASSLPGRAPETQYF. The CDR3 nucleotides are TGTGCCAGCAGCTTACCCGGGAGGGCCCCAGAGACCCAGTACTTC.

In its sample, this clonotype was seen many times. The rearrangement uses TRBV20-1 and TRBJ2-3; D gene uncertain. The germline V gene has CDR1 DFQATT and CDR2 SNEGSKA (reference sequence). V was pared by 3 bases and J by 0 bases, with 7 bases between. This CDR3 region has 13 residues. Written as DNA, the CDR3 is TGCAGTGCTAGTCAGGTTAGCACAGATACGCAGTATTTT. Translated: CSASQVSTDTQYF.

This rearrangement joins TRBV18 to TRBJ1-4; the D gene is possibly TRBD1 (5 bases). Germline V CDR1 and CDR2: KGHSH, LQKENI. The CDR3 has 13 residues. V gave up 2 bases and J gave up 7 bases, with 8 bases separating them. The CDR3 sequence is CASSPAGSEKLFF. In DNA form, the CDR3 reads TGTGCCAGCTCACCAGCAGGGAGTGAAAAACTGTTTTTT.

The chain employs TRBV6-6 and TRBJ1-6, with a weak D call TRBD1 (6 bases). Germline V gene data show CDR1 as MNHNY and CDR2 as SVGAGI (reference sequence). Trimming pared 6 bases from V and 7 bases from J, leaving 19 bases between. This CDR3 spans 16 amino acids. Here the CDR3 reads CASSPSYREPNSPLHF. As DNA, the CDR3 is TGTGCCAGCAGCCCGTCGTACAGGGAACCGAATTCACCCCTCCACTTT.

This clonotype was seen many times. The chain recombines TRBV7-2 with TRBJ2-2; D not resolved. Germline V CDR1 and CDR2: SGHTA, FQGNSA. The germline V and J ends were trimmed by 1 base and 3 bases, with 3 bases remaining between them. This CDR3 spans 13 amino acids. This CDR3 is CASSLEYTGELFF. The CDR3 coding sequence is TGTGCCAGCAGCTTAGAGTACACCGGGGAGCTGTTTTTT.

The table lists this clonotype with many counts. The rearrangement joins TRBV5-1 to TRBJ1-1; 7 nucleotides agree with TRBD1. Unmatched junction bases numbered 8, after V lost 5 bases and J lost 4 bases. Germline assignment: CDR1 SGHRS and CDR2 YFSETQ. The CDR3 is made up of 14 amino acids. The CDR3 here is CASSTGAAVTEAFF. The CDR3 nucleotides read TGCGCCAGCAGTACAGGGGCTGCTGTCACTGAAGCTTTCTTT.

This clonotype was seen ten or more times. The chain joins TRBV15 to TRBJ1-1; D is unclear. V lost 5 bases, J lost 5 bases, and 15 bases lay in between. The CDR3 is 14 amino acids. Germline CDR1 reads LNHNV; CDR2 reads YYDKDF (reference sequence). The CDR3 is CATSRQTWETEAFF. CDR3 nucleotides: TGTGCCACCAGCCGTCAGACGTGGGAGACTGAAGCTTTCTTT.

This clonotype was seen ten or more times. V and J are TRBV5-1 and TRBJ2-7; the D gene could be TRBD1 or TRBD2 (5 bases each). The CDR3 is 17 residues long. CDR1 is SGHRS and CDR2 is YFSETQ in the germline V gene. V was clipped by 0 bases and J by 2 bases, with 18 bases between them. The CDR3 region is CASSLAGGGSQPYEQYF. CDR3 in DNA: TGCGCCAGCAGCTTGGCAGGTGGGGGATCCCAACCCTACGAGCAGTACTTC.

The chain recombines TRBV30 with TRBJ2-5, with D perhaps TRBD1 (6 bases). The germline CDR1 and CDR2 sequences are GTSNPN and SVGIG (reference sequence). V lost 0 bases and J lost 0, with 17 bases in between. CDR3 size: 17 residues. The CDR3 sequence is CAWSVWGLGGYQETQYF. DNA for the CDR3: TGTGCCTGGAGTGTATGGGGGCTTGGGGGCTACCAAGAGACCCAGTACTTC.

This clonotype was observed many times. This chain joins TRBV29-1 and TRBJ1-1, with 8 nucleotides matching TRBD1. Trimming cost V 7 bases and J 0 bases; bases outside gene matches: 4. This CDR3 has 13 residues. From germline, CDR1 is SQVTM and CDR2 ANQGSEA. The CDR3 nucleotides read TGCAGCGCCTGGGGACAGGTGAACACTGAAGCTTTCTTT. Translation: CSAWGQVNTEAFF.

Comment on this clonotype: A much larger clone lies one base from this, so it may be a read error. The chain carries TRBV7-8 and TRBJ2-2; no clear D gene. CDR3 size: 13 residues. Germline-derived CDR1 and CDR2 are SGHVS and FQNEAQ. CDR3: CSSSLTDTGELFF. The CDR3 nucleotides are TGTTCCAGCAGCTTAACAGACACCGGGGAGCTGTTTTTT. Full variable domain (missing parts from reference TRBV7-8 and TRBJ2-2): GAGVSQSPRYKVAKRGQDVALRCDPISGHVSLFWYQQALGQGPEFLTYFQNEAQLDKSGLPSDRFFAERPEGSVSTLKIQRTQQEDSAVYLCSSSLTDTGELFFGEGSRLTVL.

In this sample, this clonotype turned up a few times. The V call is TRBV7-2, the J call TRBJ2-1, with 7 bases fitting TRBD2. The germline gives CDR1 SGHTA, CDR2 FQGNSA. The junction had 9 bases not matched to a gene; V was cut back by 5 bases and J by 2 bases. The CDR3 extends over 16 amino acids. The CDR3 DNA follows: TGTGCCAGCAGCCCCGCGCGGGAGCGGGCCTACAATGAGCAGTTCTTC. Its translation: CASSPARERAYNEQFF.

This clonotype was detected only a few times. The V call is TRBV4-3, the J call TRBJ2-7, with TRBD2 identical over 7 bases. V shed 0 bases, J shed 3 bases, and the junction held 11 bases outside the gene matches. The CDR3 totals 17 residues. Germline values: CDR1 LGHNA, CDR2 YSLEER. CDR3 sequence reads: CASSQDGGGTSLYEQYF. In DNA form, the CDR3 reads TGCGCCAGCAGCCAAGATGGGGGGGGTACTTCCCTCTACGAGCAGTACTTC.

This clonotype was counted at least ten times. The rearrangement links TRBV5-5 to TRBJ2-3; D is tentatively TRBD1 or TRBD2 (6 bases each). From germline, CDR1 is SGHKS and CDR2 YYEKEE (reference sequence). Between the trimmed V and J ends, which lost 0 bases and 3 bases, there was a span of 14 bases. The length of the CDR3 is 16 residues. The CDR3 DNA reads TGTGCCAGCAGCTTGGATCCGGGGGCGCGGACAGATACGCAGTATTTT. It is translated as CASSLDPGARTDTQYF.

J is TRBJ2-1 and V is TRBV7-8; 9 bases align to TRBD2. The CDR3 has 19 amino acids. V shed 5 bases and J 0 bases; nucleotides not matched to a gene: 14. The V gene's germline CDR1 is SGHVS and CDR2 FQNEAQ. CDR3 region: CASSPSSVAGASSYNEQFF. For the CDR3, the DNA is TGTGCCAGCAGCCCCAGCTCCGTAGCGGGGGCTTCCTCCTACAATGAGCAGTTCTTC.

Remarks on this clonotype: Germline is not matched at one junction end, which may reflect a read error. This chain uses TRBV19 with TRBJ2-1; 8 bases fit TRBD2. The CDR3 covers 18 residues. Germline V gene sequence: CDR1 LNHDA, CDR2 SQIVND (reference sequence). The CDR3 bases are TGTGCCATTAGTATAGATTCCACTAGCGGTCGCTCCTACAATGAGCAGTTCTTC. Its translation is CAISIDSTSGRSYNEQFF. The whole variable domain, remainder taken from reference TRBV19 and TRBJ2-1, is DGGITQSPKYLFRKEGQNVTLSCEQNLNHDAMYWYRQDPGQGLRLIYYSQIVNDFQKGDIAEGYSVSREKKESFPLTVTSAQKNPTAFYLCAISIDSTSGRSYNEQFFGPGTRLTVL.

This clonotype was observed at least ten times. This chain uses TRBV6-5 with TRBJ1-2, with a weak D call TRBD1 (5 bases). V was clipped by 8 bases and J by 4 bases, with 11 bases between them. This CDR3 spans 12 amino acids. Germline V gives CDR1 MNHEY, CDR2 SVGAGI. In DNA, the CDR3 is TGTGCCAGCCGGGACTACCTCTATGGCTACACCTTC. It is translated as CASRDYLYGYTF.

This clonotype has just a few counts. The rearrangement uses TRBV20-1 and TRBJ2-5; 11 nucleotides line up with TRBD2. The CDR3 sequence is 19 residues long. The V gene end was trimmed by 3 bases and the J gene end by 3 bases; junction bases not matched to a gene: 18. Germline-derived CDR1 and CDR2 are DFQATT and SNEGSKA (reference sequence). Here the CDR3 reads CSASWVRLAGRGLKETQYF. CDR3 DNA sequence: TGCAGTGCTAGCTGGGTGAGACTAGCGGGGAGGGGTCTCAAAGAGACCCAGTACTTC.

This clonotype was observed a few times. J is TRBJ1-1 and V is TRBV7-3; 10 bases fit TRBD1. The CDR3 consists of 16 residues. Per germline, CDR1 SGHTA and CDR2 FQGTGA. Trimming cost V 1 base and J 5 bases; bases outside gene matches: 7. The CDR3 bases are TGTGCCAGCAGCTTAAATCGGGACAGGGGTTTTACTGAAGCTTTCTTT. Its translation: CASSLNRDRGFTEAFF.

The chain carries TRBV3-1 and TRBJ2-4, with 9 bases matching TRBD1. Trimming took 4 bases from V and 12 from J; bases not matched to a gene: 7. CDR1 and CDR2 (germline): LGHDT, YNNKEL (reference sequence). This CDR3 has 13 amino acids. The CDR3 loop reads CASSPGTGRNQYF. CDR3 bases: TGTGCCAGCAGCCCAGGGACAGGGCGTAATCAGTACTTC.

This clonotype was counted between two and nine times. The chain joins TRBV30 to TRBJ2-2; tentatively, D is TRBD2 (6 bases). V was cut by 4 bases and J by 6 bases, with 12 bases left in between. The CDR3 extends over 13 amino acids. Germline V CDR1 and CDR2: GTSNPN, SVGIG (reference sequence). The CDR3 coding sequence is TGTGCCTGGAACCGGGAGATTCCCGGGGAGCTGTTTTTT. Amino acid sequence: CAWNREIPGELFF.

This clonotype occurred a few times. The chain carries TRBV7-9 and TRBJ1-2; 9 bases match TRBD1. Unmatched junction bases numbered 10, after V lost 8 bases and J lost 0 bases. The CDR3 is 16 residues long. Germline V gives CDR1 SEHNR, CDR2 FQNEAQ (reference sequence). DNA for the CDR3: TGTGCCAGCTCGGGCCCGACAGGGGGAGCTAACTATGGCTACACCTTC. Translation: CASSGPTGGANYGYTF.

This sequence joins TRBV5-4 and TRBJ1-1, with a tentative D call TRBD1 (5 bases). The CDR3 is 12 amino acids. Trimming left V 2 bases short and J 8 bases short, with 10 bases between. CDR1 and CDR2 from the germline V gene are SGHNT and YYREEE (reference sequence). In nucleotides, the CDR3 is TGTGCCAGCAGCTTCCCCCAGGGAGAAGCTTTCTTT. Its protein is CASSFPQGEAFF.